This entry describes one T cell receptor beta chain. What this receptor recognizes is not known. No much larger clone exists at a distance of one base, and base qualities are not known. The CDR3 holds 13 amino acids from the cysteine to the phenylalanine. Only the CDR3 DNA is retained, 39 bases long and in frame from the first base. V is cut by 6 bases and J by 4 bases, and the space between the germline ends is 12 bases. Reading the germline V gene (reference sequence) gives CDR1 LNHDA and CDR2 SQIVND. RNA was extracted with the RNeasy kit and about 0.5 to 1 ug was reverse transcribed using random hexamers. TCR beta CDR3 regions were amplified with the immunoSEQ multiplex PCR assay covering 54 Vbeta and 13 Jbeta segments. Bias from PCR amplification was corrected by using a synthetic template baseline for primer optimization and for computational correction. Per the original workflow: Reads were annotated to V, D and J genes per IMGT and analyzed with immunoSEQ Analyzer, keeping only productive sequences. Clonality was calculated as one minus the Shannon entropy normalized by log2 of the number of productive unique sequences. For each patient and control, public and private clones were evaluated within the 100 most prevalent clones. Clones were defined as Susac-specific when absent from the healthy and MS cohorts, from approximately 970 published viral clones and from other ImmuneACCESS disease sequences. In-frame beta chains were kept once TCRdb had trimmed the public reads at Q25 with fastp and called clones with MiXCR. Rows are combined by CDR3 protein, so each entry shows the most common genes and DNA. What appears here as the V and J calls and clone size reflects TCRdb's work, not the paper's. The sample table contains around 130,000 distinct CDR3 sequences; only one count was recorded for around 91% of them. Roughly 0.25% of the sample is in the top ten clones.

The data originate from a study of CD8 T cells in Susac syndrome (dated by TCRdb to about 2019). Broadly, across the study: Whether CD8+ T cell activation and differentiation in Susac syndrome was antigen driven was tested using repertoire sequencing. Clonality of the CD8+ T cell repertoire was compared between about a dozen healthy donors, around 14 Susac syndrome patients and around 16 multiple sclerosis patients. Study-level results and caveats: The number of individuals in the TCR sequencing and HLA analysis was acknowledged as relatively small.

Peripheral blood CD8+ and CD4+ T cells from healthy donors, Susac syndrome patients and multiple sclerosis patients were profiled using high-throughput TCR beta sequencing. Treatment-naive patients with stable or active relapsing-remitting disease fulfilling revised McDonald criteria were used as multiple sclerosis controls. Bulk CD8+ and CD4+ T cells were purified by magnetic negative isolation, while CD8+ TEMRA cells were enriched using FACS. Blood was drawn into EDTA tubes, processed within 24 hours, and PBMCs were isolated by density gradient centrifugation. PBMCs intended for TCR sequencing were frozen in liquid nitrogen and were later thawed in a 37 degrees C water bath. Purity of sorted or isolated CD4+, CD8+ and CD8+ TEMRA cells was at least 90%.

This TCR was sampled from a human donor with multiple sclerosis. This sequence uses TRBV19 and TRBJ1-1; tentative D gene TRBD1, with 5 bases matching. Sequencing input: CD8+ T cells from PBMCs. The CDR3 in this case is CASRVGGITEAFF. The DNA is as follows: TGTGCCAGTAGGGTTGGGGGGATCACTGAAGCTTTCTTT.